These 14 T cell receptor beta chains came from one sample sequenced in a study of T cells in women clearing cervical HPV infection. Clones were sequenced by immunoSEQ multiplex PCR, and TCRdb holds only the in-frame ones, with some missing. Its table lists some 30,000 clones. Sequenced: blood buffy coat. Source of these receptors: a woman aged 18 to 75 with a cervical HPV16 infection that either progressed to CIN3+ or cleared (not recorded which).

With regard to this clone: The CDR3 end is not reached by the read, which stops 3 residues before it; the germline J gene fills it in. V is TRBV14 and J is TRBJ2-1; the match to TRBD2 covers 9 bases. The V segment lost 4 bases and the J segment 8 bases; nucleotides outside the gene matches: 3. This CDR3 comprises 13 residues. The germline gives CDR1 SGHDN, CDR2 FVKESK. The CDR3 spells CASSPGLADEQFF. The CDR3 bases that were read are TGTGCCAGCAGCCCGGGACTAGCCGATGAG.

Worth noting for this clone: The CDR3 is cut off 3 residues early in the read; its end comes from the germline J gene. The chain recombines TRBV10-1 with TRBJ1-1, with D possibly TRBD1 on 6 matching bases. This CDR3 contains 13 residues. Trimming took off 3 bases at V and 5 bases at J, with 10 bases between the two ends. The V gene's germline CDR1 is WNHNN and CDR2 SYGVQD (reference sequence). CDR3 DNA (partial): TGCGCCAGCAGTGAAACAGGGTCGACTGAA. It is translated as CASSETGSTE. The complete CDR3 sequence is CASSETGSTEAFF.

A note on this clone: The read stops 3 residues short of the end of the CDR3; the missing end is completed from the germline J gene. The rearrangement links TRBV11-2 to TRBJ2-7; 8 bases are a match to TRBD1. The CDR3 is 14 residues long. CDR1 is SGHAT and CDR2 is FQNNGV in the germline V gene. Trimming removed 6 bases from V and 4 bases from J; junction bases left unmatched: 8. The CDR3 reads CASRILRDRYEQYF. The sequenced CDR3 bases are TGTGCCAGCAGAATTCTCCGGGACAGGTACGAG.

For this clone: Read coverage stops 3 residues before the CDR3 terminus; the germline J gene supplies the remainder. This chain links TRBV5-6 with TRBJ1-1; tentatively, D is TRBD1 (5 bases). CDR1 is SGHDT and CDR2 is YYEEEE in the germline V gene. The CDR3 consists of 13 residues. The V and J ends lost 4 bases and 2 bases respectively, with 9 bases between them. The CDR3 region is CASSIQGNTEAFF. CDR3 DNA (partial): TGTGCCAGCAGCATCCAGGGAAACACTGAA.

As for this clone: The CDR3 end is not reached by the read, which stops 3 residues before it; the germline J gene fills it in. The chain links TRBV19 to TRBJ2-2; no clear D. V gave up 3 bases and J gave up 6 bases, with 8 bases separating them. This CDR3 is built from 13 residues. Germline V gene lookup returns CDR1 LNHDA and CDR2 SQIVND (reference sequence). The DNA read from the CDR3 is TGTGCCAGTAGTATTCTAGGTTCCGGGGAG. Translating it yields CASSILGSGE. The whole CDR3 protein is CASSILGSGELFF.

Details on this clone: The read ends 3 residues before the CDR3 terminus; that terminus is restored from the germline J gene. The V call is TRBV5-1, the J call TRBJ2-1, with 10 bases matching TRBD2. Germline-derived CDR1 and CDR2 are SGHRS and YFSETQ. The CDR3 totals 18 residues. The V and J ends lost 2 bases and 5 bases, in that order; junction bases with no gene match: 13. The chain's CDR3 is CASSFFSSTSGTHNEQFF. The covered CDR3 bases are TGCGCCAGCAGCTTTTTCTCATCAACTAGCGGGACCCACAATGAG.

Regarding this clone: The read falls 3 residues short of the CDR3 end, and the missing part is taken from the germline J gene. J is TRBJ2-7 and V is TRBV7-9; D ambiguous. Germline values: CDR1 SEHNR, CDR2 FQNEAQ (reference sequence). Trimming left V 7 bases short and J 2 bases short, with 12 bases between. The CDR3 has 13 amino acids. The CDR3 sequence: CASTTAATYEQYF. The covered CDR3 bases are TGTGCCAGCACCACAGCCGCCACCTACGAG.

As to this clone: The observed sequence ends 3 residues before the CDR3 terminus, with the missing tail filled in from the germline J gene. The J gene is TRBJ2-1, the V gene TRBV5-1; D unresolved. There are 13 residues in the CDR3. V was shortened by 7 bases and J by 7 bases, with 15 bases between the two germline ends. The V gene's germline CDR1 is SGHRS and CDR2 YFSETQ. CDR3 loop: CASAAEDGNEQFF. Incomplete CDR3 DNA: TGCGCCAGCGCCGCGGAAGATGGGAATGAG.

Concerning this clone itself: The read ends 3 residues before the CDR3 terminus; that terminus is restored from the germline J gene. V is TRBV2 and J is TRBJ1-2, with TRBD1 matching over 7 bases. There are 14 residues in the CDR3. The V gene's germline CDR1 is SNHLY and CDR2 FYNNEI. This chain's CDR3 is CASSENWDSRGYTF. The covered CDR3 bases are TGTGCCAGCAGTGAAAACTGGGACAGTCGCGGC.

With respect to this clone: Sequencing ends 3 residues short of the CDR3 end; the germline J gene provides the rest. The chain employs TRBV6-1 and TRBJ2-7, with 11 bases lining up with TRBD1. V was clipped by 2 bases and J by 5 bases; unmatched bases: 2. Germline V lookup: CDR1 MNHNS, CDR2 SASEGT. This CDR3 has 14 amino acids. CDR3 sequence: CASSELGQGDEQYF. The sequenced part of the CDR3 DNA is TGTGCCAGCAGTGAATTGGGACAGGGGGACGAG.

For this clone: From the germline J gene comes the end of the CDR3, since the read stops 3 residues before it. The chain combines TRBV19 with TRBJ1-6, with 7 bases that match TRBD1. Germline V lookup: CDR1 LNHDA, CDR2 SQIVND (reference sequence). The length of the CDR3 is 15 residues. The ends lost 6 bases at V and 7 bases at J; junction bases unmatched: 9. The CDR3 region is CASSQSGTANSPLHF. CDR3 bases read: TGTGCCAGTAGCCAATCCGGGACAGCCAATTCACCC.

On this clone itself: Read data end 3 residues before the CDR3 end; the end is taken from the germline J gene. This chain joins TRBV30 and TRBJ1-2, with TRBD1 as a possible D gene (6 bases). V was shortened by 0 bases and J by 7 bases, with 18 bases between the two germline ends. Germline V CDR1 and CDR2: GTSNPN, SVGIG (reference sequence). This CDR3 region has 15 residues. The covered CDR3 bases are TGTGCCTGGAGTGTACTATGGGGGCGAGTTGGTGGC. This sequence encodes CAWSVLWGRVGG. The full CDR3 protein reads CAWSVLWGRVGGYTF.

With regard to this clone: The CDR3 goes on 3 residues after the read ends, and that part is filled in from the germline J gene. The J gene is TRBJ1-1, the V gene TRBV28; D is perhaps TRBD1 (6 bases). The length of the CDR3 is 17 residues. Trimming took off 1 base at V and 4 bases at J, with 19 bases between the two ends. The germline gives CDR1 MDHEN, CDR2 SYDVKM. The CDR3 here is CASSLSSSGGMGTEAFF. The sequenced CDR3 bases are TGTGCCAGCAGTTTATCCTCGTCGGGGGGCATGGGCACTGAA.

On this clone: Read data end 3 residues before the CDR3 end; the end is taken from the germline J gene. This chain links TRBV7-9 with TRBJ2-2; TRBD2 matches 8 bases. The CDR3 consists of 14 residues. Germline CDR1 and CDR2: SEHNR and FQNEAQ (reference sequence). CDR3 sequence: CASRGGWDNEKLFF. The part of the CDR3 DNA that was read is TGTGCCAGCCGGGGGGGCTGGGATAATGAAAAG.